The 2 T cell receptor beta chains reported below all come from one sample, sequenced in a study of prognosis after radiotherapy for stage I lung cancer. From genomic DNA, TCR beta CDR3 was amplified by two-round multiplex PCR. First-round PCR, the initial amplification, used primers specific to each TRBV and TRBJ gene. Each CDR3 protein is one row after TCRdb ran MiXCR on the multiplex PCR reads. The table has nearly 35,000 distinct CDR3 sequences, less than 40% seen once; the top ten hold around 16%. The sequences come from PBMCs, collected before or after stereotactic body radiation therapy (not recorded which). All receptors come from a donor aged 50 or older with non-small cell lung cancer.

The chain uses TRBV27 and TRBJ1-6; D unresolved. Trimming took off 1 base at V and 10 bases at J, with 14 bases between the two ends. The germline V gene has CDR1 MNHEY and CDR2 SMNVEV (reference sequence). This CDR3 has 15 amino acids. CDR3: CASSLFGQARSPLHF. Written as DNA, the CDR3 is TGTGCCAGCAGTTTATTCGGCCAAGCCAGATCACCCCTCCACTTT.

This clonotype was detected ten times or more. This rearrangement joins TRBV6-1 to TRBJ2-7; D call uncertain. This CDR3 is 14 amino acids long. Per the germline V gene, CDR1 is MNHNS and CDR2 is SASEGT. V lost 2 bases and J 5 bases, leaving 13 bases between the germline ends. The CDR3 protein is CASSEPGGYDEQYF. The CDR3 DNA reads as TGTGCCAGCAGTGAACCCGGTGGATACGACGAGCAGTACTTC.